Below are 25 T cell receptor beta chains sequenced from a single sample in a study of T cell responses to AZD1222 COVID-19 vaccine. The repertoire was sequenced with immunoSEQ multiplex PCR; TCRdb's copy has only in-frame clones and lacks some. The sample has 150,000 or so clones; 70% to 90% are singletons. The input for sequencing was peripheral blood, taken on day 0 of AZD1222 vaccination. These receptors came from an adult in good health.

The chain combines TRBV5-1 with TRBJ2-1; 12 bases are shared with TRBD1. Trimming took 5 bases from V and 7 from J; bases not matched to a gene: 10. The CDR3 sequence is 16 residues long. Looked up from germline, CDR1 is SGHRS and CDR2 is YFSETQ. The chain's CDR3 is CASSSGTGGYWNEQFF. CDR3 nucleotide sequence: TGCGCCAGCAGTTCCGGGACAGGGGGCTACTGGAATGAGCAGTTCTTC.

This rearrangement joins TRBV5-4 to TRBJ1-6; no clear D. The germline V and J ends were trimmed by 4 bases and 3 bases, with 11 bases remaining between them. The germline V gene has CDR1 SGHNT and CDR2 YYREEE (reference sequence). The CDR3 loop spans 15 amino acids. CDR3 coding DNA: TGTGCCAGCAGCCCAGGAAAGGGCTATAATTCACCCCTCCACTTT. This codes for CASSPGKGYNSPLHF.

The chain employs TRBV3-1 (or the pseudogene TRBV3-2) and TRBJ2-1; D possibly corresponds to TRBD2 (6 bases). This CDR3 is built from 15 residues. The germline V gene has CDR1 LGHDT and CDR2 YNNKEL (reference sequence). V lost 1 base and J 8 bases, leaving 15 bases between the germline ends. This CDR3 is CASSQARRETDEQFF. For the CDR3, the DNA is TGTGCCAGCAGCCAAGCCAGACGGGAGACGGATGAGCAGTTCTTC.

The J gene is TRBJ2-1, the V gene TRBV7-2; D unresolved. Germline CDR1 SGHTA, CDR2 FQGNSA. Trimming shortened V by 4 bases and J by 6 bases, and 10 bases separated the two germline ends. The CDR3 covers 13 residues. Here the CDR3 DNA reads TGTGCCAGCAGCTCCCCCTTCCGCAATGAGCAGTTCTTC. This codes for CASSSPFRNEQFF.

The genes are TRBV24-1 and TRBJ2-1; D perhaps matches TRBD2 (8 bases). This CDR3 comprises 16 residues. CDR1 and CDR2 (germline): KGHDR, SFDVKD. Trimming took off 2 bases at V and 6 bases at J, with 16 bases between the two ends. CDR3 region: CATSDSGTAGVNEQFF. The DNA for the CDR3 is TGTGCCACCAGTGATTCCGGGACAGCGGGGGTCAATGAGCAGTTCTTC.

This rearrangement joins TRBV2 to TRBJ1-5, with a tentative D call TRBD1 (5 bases). The germline V and J ends were trimmed by 4 bases and 9 bases, with 16 bases remaining between them. This CDR3 is built from 14 residues. Germline V gene data show CDR1 as SNHLY and CDR2 as FYNNEI. CDR3 coding DNA: TGTGCCAGCAGTGTATACAGGTCGAGCGGGCCCCAGCATTTT. It encodes CASSVYRSSGPQHF.

The genes are TRBV5-1 and TRBJ2-1; 8 bases match TRBD1. The CDR3 is made up of 17 amino acids. The germline gives CDR1 SGHRS, CDR2 YFSETQ. V shed 4 bases, J shed 0 bases, and the junction held 9 bases outside the gene matches. The CDR3 nucleotides read TGCGCCAGCAGCCTAGACAGGGGCTTAAGCTCCTACAATGAGCAGTTCTTC. This translates into CASSLDRGLSSYNEQFF.

The chain is built from TRBV19 and TRBJ1-6; TRBD1 matches at 7 bases. The V gene end was trimmed by 8 bases and the J gene end by 7 bases; junction bases not matched to a gene: 11. CDR1 and CDR2 from the germline V gene are LNHDA and SQIVND (reference sequence). This CDR3 spans 15 amino acids. The chain's CDR3 is CASSQGGLLNSPLHF. Written as DNA, the CDR3 is TGTGCCAGTTCTCAGGGGGGGCTTTTGAATTCACCCCTCCACTTT.

This clone has only one observation. The chain couples TRBV28 to TRBJ2-4; a possible D gene is TRBD1 (6 bases). The CDR3 consists of 16 residues. Germline values: CDR1 MDHEN, CDR2 SYDVKM. V shed 6 bases and J shed 0 bases, with 15 bases lying between them. The CDR3 protein is CASRQQGLLAKNIQYF. CDR3 coding DNA: TGTGCCAGCAGACAGCAGGGGTTACTAGCCAAAAACATTCAGTACTTC. Drawing the rest from reference TRBV28 and TRBJ2-4, the complete variable domain is DVKVTQSSRYLVKRTGEKVFLECVQDMDHENMFWYRQDPGLGLRLIYFSYDVKMKEKGDIPEGYSVSREKKERFSLILESASTNQTSMYLCASRQQGLLAKNIQYFGAGTRLSVL.

The chain recombines TRBV5-5 with TRBJ2-3; D may be TRBD1 (5 bases). The CDR3 is 15 amino acids. Germline CDR1 is SGHKS and CDR2 is YYEKEE (reference sequence). Trimming left V 3 bases short and J 1 base short, with 12 bases between. CDR3 DNA: TGTGCCAGCAGCTGGGGCCTACGGGGCACAGATACGCAGTATTTT. The encoded protein is CASSWGLRGTDTQYF.

The chain employs TRBV29-1 and TRBJ2-1, with D perhaps TRBD1 (7 bases). V was shortened by 1 base and J by 5 bases, with 12 bases between the two germline ends. Looked up from germline, CDR1 is SQVTM and CDR2 is ANQGSEA. This CDR3 comprises 14 residues. CDR3 loop: CSVEGQGGDNEQFF. For the CDR3, the DNA is TGCAGCGTTGAAGGACAGGGAGGTGACAATGAGCAGTTCTTC.

The chain uses TRBV25-1 and TRBJ1-4, with 7 bases lining up with TRBD1. This CDR3 has 11 amino acids. Germline values: CDR1 MGHDK, CDR2 SYGVNS. With V trimmed by 4 bases and J by 15 bases, 5 bases remained unmatched. The CDR3 DNA reads as TGTGCCAGCAGTGCACAGGGGAGGATGTTTTTT. This translates into CASSAQGRMFF.

The chain uses TRBV7-9 and TRBJ1-3; weak D call: TRBD1 (6 bases). CDR3 length: 15 residues. Trimming took off 5 bases at V and 0 bases at J, with 11 bases between the two ends. Germline V gene lookup returns CDR1 SEHNR and CDR2 FQNEAQ (reference sequence). CDR3 in DNA: TGTGCCAGCAGCGTCGACAGGACCTCTGGAAACACCATATATTTT. It translates to CASSVDRTSGNTIYF.

The genes are TRBV5-6 and TRBJ1-6; D remains ambiguous. The CDR3 has 19 residues. The germline V and J ends were trimmed by 4 bases and 0 bases, with 20 bases remaining between them. Germline V gene sequence: CDR1 SGHDT, CDR2 YYEEEE. The chain's CDR3 is CASSLADVPFSSYNSPLHF. The CDR3, as DNA: TGTGCCAGCAGCCTCGCCGATGTTCCTTTTAGCTCCTATAATTCACCCCTCCACTTT.

This clone has just a few counts. V gene TRBV24-1 combines with J gene TRBJ2-3; no clear D gene. V dropped 9 bases and J dropped 1 base, with 10 bases sitting between them. The CDR3 sequence is 13 residues long. Germline lookup yields CDR1 KGHDR and CDR2 SFDVKD. This CDR3 is CATSSEGTDTQYF. The CDR3 DNA sequence: TGTGCCACCTCCTCAGAGGGCACAGATACGCAGTATTTT.

The DNA for the CDR3 is TGTGCCTACCTAGGGAGGAGGCCGGGACTAGCGGATCGCGGGGAGACCCAGTACTTC. Its protein product is CAYLGRRPGLADRGETQYF. V is TRBV30 and J is TRBJ2-5; 11 bases are a match to TRBD2. The CDR3 is 19 residues long. CDR1 is GTSNPN and CDR2 is SVGIG in the germline V gene (reference sequence). The V gene end was trimmed by 7 bases and the J gene end by 5 bases; junction bases not matched to a gene: 24.

CDR3 sequence reads: CASSFLSDTQYF. In DNA, the CDR3 is TGTGCCAGCAGTTTTCTTTCAGATACGCAGTATTTT. The chain uses TRBV5-6 and TRBJ2-3; D gene uncertain. The CDR3 is 12 residues long. V was cut by 5 bases and J by 4 bases, with 8 bases left in between. CDR1 SGHDT and CDR2 YYEEEE come from the germline V gene.

V is TRBV29-1 and J is TRBJ1-5, with D uncertain. Trimming left V 1 base short and J 2 bases short, with 9 bases between. The CDR3 loop spans 14 amino acids. Germline V gene data show CDR1 as SQVTM and CDR2 as ANQGSEA. CDR3 loop: CSVEVGVGNQPQHF. For the CDR3, the DNA is TGCAGCGTTGAAGTTGGGGTAGGCAATCAGCCCCAGCATTTT.

The rearrangement joins TRBV3-1 (or the pseudogene TRBV3-2) to TRBJ1-2; possibly TRBD1 for D (6 bases). This CDR3 comprises 15 residues. Trimming pared 1 base from V and 4 bases from J, leaving 13 bases between. CDR1 and CDR2 (germline): LGHDT, YNNKEL (reference sequence). The CDR3 DNA reads as TGTGCCAGCAGCCAAGGGGCAGGGGCAGTCTATGGCTACACCTTC. This codes for CASSQGAGAVYGYTF.

Of note for this clone: The same CDR3 arises from other DNA sequences in this sample as well. The chain's CDR3 is CASSGGGNTGELFF. The CDR3 DNA sequence: TGTGCCAGCAGCGGAGGGGGGAACACCGGGGAGCTGTTTTTT. V gene TRBV3-1 (or the pseudogene TRBV3-2) combines with J gene TRBJ2-2, with D tentatively TRBD1 or TRBD2 (6 bases each). Trimming cost V 5 bases and J 1 base, with 8 bases left between them. Germline V CDR1 and CDR2: LGHDT, YNNKEL (reference sequence). This CDR3 has 14 residues.

The rearrangement links TRBV4-1 to TRBJ2-3, with TRBD1 identical over 8 bases. V lost 0 bases and J lost 5; bases outside the gene matches: 7. The CDR3 is 16 amino acids. Germline CDR1 reads MGHRA; CDR2 reads YSYEKL. CDR3 sequence (DNA): TGCGCCAGCAGCCAAGAAACCTCACAGGGGGGAGATACGCAGTATTTT. As protein: CASSQETSQGGDTQYF.

This clone has a single count. The chain links TRBV10-3 to TRBJ1-1; 7 bases are a match to TRBD1. Germline CDR1 is ENHRY and CDR2 is SYGVKD. This CDR3 region has 14 residues. The J segment lost 2 bases and the V segment lost 5 bases, leaving 5 bases of the junction unmatched. CDR3 region: CAISSRDSNTEAFF. In DNA, the CDR3 is TGTGCCATCAGTTCCCGGGACAGCAACACTGAAGCTTTCTTT.

The V call is TRBV19, the J call TRBJ1-2; D is perhaps TRBD1 (6 bases). CDR3 length equals 15 residues. V was cut by 5 bases and J by 4 bases, with 17 bases left in between. Germline loops: CDR1 LNHDA, CDR2 SQIVND (reference sequence). The CDR3 region has the DNA TGTGCCAGTAGTCCCTCGGCGGGGGGCGGCTATGGCTACACCTTC. Encoded protein: CASSPSAGGGYGYTF.

V is TRBV28 and J is TRBJ1-4, with unresolved D. Germline V gene lookup returns CDR1 MDHEN and CDR2 SYDVKM. The ends were cut back, 9 bases at V and 0 bases at J, with 11 bases in the middle. CDR3 size: 14 residues. CDR3 coding DNA: TGTGCCAGTGGGCAGCTATCAACTAATGAAAAACTGTTTTTT. It yields the protein CASGQLSTNEKLFF.

V and J are TRBV6-5 and TRBJ2-5; D unclear. V lost 10 bases and J lost 7, with 16 bases in between. The CDR3 has 12 residues. Germline-derived CDR1 and CDR2 are MNHEY and SVGAGI. The CDR3 reads CAISLSIGTQYF. CDR3 sequence (DNA): TGTGCCATTAGTCTGAGTATTGGGACCCAGTACTTC.